A single sample gave rise to the 25 T cell receptor beta chains below, sequenced in a study of PD-L1 blockade in urothelial cancer. Assay: immunoSEQ multiplex PCR; the TCRdb copy retains only in-frame clones and omits some. This sample carries approximately 79,000 clones, roughly 87% of them seen once, and the ten largest clones take 5% to 7%. The specimen comprised PBMCs, sampled around atezolizumab (anti-PD-L1) treatment. These TCRs come from a woman between 65 and 79 years old with urothelial cancer.

The V call is TRBV9, the J call TRBJ1-2; D ambiguous. Germline-derived CDR1 and CDR2 are SGDLS and YYNGEE. Trimming stripped 4 bases from V and 0 bases from J, with 7 bases between. The CDR3 is 13 amino acids. The CDR3 sequence: CASSLLPNYGYTF. The CDR3 DNA reads as TGTGCCAGCAGCCTCCTTCCTAACTATGGCTACACCTTC.

The J gene is TRBJ2-5, the V gene TRBV5-8; 9 bases agree with TRBD2. The germline V gene encodes CDR1 SGHTS and CDR2 YDEGEE. This CDR3 comprises 17 residues. Trimming removed 0 bases from V and 5 bases from J; junction bases left unmatched: 11. CDR3 nucleotides: TGTGCCAGCAGCTTGGCCGGACTAGCGAGTGGTGGGGAGACCCAGTACTTC. Its protein is CASSLAGLASGGETQYF.

The chain links TRBV28 to TRBJ1-5; a weak D match, TRBD1 (6 bases). The germline CDR1 and CDR2 sequences are MDHEN and SYDVKM. This CDR3 comprises 14 residues. Trimming stripped 6 bases from V and 6 bases from J, with 15 bases between. The CDR3 coding sequence is TGTGCCAGCAGCGAGTGGGGGGGCTCTCAGCCCCAGCATTTT. Its protein product is CASSEWGGSQPQHF.

The gene calls are TRBV5-1 and TRBJ2-5; D may be TRBD2 (7 bases). V gave up 0 bases and J gave up 4 bases, with 13 bases separating them. CDR3 size: 15 residues. The germline gives CDR1 SGHRS, CDR2 YFSETQ. CDR3 in DNA: TGCGCCAGCAGCTTGGAAAGGGGAGGGGGAGAGACCCAGTACTTC. Protein: CASSLERGGGETQYF.

The V and J genes are TRBV19 and TRBJ2-1; 7 nucleotides line up with TRBD2. Per germline, CDR1 LNHDA and CDR2 SQIVND (reference sequence). The CDR3 has 16 amino acids. V trimming: 6 bases; J trimming: 2 bases; junction bases outside the gene matches: 10. The CDR3 protein is CASSDQASGAYNEQFF. CDR3 sequence (DNA): TGTGCCAGTAGCGACCAGGCTAGCGGCGCCTACAATGAGCAGTTCTTC. Looking up the rest from reference TRBV19 and TRBJ2-1 gives the full variable domain: DGGITQSPKYLFRKEGQNVTLSCEQNLNHDAMYWYRQDPGQGLRLIYYSQIVNDFQKGDIAEGYSVSREKKESFPLTVTSAQKNPTAFYLCASSDQASGAYNEQFFGPGTRLTVL.

The J gene is TRBJ2-5, the V gene TRBV11-2; no clear D. Per germline, CDR1 SGHAT and CDR2 FQNNGV. The CDR3 length is 13 residues. V lost 3 bases and J lost 5, with 10 bases in between. DNA of the CDR3: TGTGCCAGCAGCTTGTCACAGTTGGAGACCCAGTACTTC. Residues: CASSLSQLETQYF.

This clone was seen only once. This chain connects TRBV18 to TRBJ2-2; D not resolved. The CDR3 has 14 residues. Trimming shortened V by 4 bases and J by 7 bases, and 13 bases separated the two germline ends. Germline assignment: CDR1 KGHSH and CDR2 LQKENI. CDR3 nucleotides: TGTGCCAGCTCACGAACAACTCCGGGCGGGGAGCTGTTTTTT. This codes for CASSRTTPGGELFF. The whole variable domain, filled in from reference TRBV18 and TRBJ2-2, reads NAGVMQNPRHLVRRRGQEARLRCSPMKGHSHVYWYRQLPEEGLKFMVYLQKENIIDESGMPKERFSAEFPKEGPSILRIQQVVRGDSAAYFCASSRTTPGGELFFGEGSRLTVL.

The genes are TRBV6-5 and TRBJ2-7; 8 nucleotides align to TRBD1. The CDR3 runs 16 residues. The germline V gene has CDR1 MNHEY and CDR2 SVGAGI. V gave up 4 bases and J gave up 5 bases; unmatched junction bases: 13. CDR3 bases: TGTGCCAGCAGTTTCGGAACAGGGGGGTTTTTTAACGAGCAGTACTTC. Protein: CASSFGTGGFFNEQYF.

V usage is TRBV30 and J usage is TRBJ2-3; 8 bases are a match to TRBD2. CDR1 is GTSNPN and CDR2 is SVGIG in the germline V gene (reference sequence). This CDR3 spans 15 amino acids. V was clipped by 2 bases and J by 3 bases; unmatched bases: 7. CDR3 region: CAWSSSSGPTDTQYF. CDR3 nucleotides: TGTGCCTGGAGTTCTTCTAGCGGGCCGACAGATACGCAGTATTTT. Full variable domain (missing parts from reference TRBV30 and TRBJ2-3): SQTIHQWPATLVQPVGSPLSLECTVEGTSNPNLYWYRQAAGRGLQLLFYSVGIGQISSEVPQNLSASRPQDRQFILSSKKLLLSDSGFYLCAWSSSSGPTDTQYFGPGTRLTVL.

This chain joins TRBV2 and TRBJ2-6; D possibly corresponds to TRBD2 (5 bases). V was clipped by 6 bases and J by 7 bases, with 10 bases between them. Germline V gene data show CDR1 as SNHLY and CDR2 as FYNNEI. The CDR3 has 13 residues. The CDR3 DNA follows: TGTGCCAGCAGGCAAGAGGGTGCCAACGTCCTGACTTTC. The encoded protein is CASRQEGANVLTF.

This clone was observed a few times. The chain uses TRBV11-2 and TRBJ2-7, with TRBD1 matching 7 bases. Germline trimming cut 5 bases from V and 5 bases from J; bases unmatched to any gene: 18. CDR3 length: 17 amino acids. CDR1 and CDR2 (germline): SGHAT, FQNNGV. CDR3 sequence: CASSSRVPGTVRHEQYF. The CDR3 coding sequence is TGTGCCAGCAGCAGCAGAGTACCCGGGACAGTGAGGCACGAGCAGTACTTC.

This sequence joins TRBV7-2 and TRBJ2-7, with 9 bases fitting TRBD2. The germline gives CDR1 SGHTA, CDR2 FQGNSA. This CDR3 contains 18 residues. V shed 1 base, J shed 0 bases, and the junction held 10 bases outside the gene matches. CDR3 sequence: CASSLVSSGIGSSYEQYF. For the CDR3, the DNA is TGTGCCAGCAGCTTAGTTTCTAGCGGGATTGGTAGCTCCTACGAGCAGTACTTC.

CDR3 protein: CATEHGHEQYF. The CDR3 nucleotides are TGTGCCACCGAGCATGGGCACGAGCAGTACTTC. The chain employs TRBV6-1 and TRBJ2-7; D is uncertain. The V end was cut by 10 bases, the J end by 5 bases, with 12 bases between. The V gene's germline CDR1 is MNHNS and CDR2 SASEGT. CDR3 length equals 11 residues.

The chain recombines TRBV7-8 with TRBJ2-7, with a tentative D call TRBD1 (6 bases). The germline V gene encodes CDR1 SGHVS and CDR2 FQNEAQ. The CDR3 has 15 amino acids. Trimming pared 4 bases from V and 3 bases from J, leaving 16 bases between. The CDR3 DNA is TGTGCCAGCAGCTCCCGAGGACAGAGACTCTACGAGCAGTACTTC. Translated, it gives CASSSRGQRLYEQYF.

The chain is built from TRBV4-1 and TRBJ1-5, with TRBD1 matching over 7 bases. The length of the CDR3 is 16 residues. J lost 4 bases, V lost 9 bases, and 15 bases had no gene match. Germline assignment: CDR1 MGHRA and CDR2 YSYEKL. CDR3 DNA: TGCGCCAGTCTTAAATTTCTCTGGGACAGAAATCAGCCCCAGCATTTT. Translated, it gives CASLKFLWDRNQPQHF.

The rearrangement joins TRBV5-1 to TRBJ1-2; D might be TRBD1 (5 bases). V was pared by 5 bases and J by 4 bases, with 15 bases between. The CDR3 is made up of 14 amino acids. Per germline, CDR1 SGHRS and CDR2 YFSETQ. The CDR3 nucleotides read TGCGCCAGCAGTCCCCTAAGGGGATCCTATGGCTACACCTTC. Protein: CASSPLRGSYGYTF.

V and J are TRBV18 and TRBJ2-5; TRBD1 agrees at 7 bases. V shed 0 bases, J shed 4 bases, and the junction held 11 bases outside the gene matches. The CDR3 extends over 17 amino acids. Germline assignment: CDR1 KGHSH and CDR2 LQKENI. DNA for the CDR3: TGTGCCAGCTCACCACCGGGACAGCCCTTTCAAGCAGAGACCCAGTACTTC. Its protein product is CASSPPGQPFQAETQYF.

The rearrangement joins TRBV7-9 to TRBJ2-7; 9 nucleotides agree with TRBD1. This CDR3 spans 15 amino acids. CDR1 is SEHNR and CDR2 is FQNEAQ in the germline V gene (reference sequence). V shed 6 bases, J shed 2 bases, and the junction held 8 bases outside the gene matches. CDR3 loop: CASRTGTGIPYEQYF. DNA for the CDR3: TGTGCCAGCAGAACCGGGACAGGGATACCCTACGAGCAGTACTTC.

This clone was recorded a few times. The chain joins TRBV27 to TRBJ1-2; D is unclear. The germline V gene has CDR1 MNHEY and CDR2 SMNVEV (reference sequence). This CDR3 region has 17 residues. V lost 1 base to trimming and J lost 8 bases, with 23 bases between them. The CDR3 protein is CASSLFAGGIHYVGYTF. The CDR3 DNA reads TGTGCCAGCAGTTTATTCGCAGGAGGAATCCATTATGTCGGCTACACCTTC.

The chain joins TRBV27 to TRBJ2-7; D is uncertain. Germline V gene lookup returns CDR1 MNHEY and CDR2 SMNVEV (reference sequence). V was shortened by 6 bases and J by 6 bases, with 15 bases between the two germline ends. The CDR3 consists of 13 residues. The CDR3 region is CASSLLLRTEQYF. CDR3 nucleotides: TGTGCCAGCAGCCTACTCCTAAGAACCGAGCAGTACTTC.

The genes are TRBV4-2 and TRBJ1-2; TRBD1 agrees at 9 bases. The V gene end was trimmed by 1 base and the J gene end by 4 bases; junction bases not matched to a gene: 7. Germline lookup yields CDR1 LGHNA and CDR2 YNFKEQ. CDR3 length: 16 amino acids. This CDR3 is CASSQVNRGPSYGYTF. In nucleotides, the CDR3 is TGTGCCAGCAGCCAAGTCAACAGGGGGCCTTCCTATGGCTACACCTTC.

CDR3 region: CASSLGGGETQYF. CDR3 bases: TGTGCCAGCAGCTTAGGGGGGGGCGAGACCCAGTACTTC. The chain couples TRBV7-7 to TRBJ2-5; perhaps TRBD2 as D (7 bases). CDR3 length equals 13 residues. CDR1 and CDR2 (germline): SSHAT, FNYEAQ (reference sequence). V shed 1 base and J shed 5 bases, with 8 bases lying between them.

This sequence joins TRBV6-1 and TRBJ2-2, with 8 bases lining up with TRBD2. The CDR3 is 16 residues long. CDR1 and CDR2 (germline): MNHNS, SASEGT. With 4 bases clipped from V and 5 bases from J, the junction kept 9 bases outside the gene matches. The CDR3 bases are TGTGCCAGCAGTGCCTTTAGCGGGGAGTTAACCGGGGAGCTGTTTTTT. Translating it yields CASSAFSGELTGELFF.

This clone is judged medium-sized. The rearrangement links TRBV7-2 to TRBJ2-7; 8 nucleotides agree with TRBD1. The CDR3 covers 16 residues. CDR1 is SGHTA and CDR2 is FQGNSA in the germline V gene. V dropped 1 base and J dropped 3; count of bases not matched to a gene: 8. The DNA of the CDR3 is TGTGCCAGCAGCTTAGACCCCCCAGGACAGGGCTACGAGCAGTACTTC. This gives the protein CASSLDPPGQGYEQYF.

The chain employs TRBV5-1 and TRBJ2-3, with D perhaps matching TRBD2 (6 bases). The germline V gene has CDR1 SGHRS and CDR2 YFSETQ. Trimming took 4 bases from V and 0 from J, leaving 12 bases between them. This CDR3 has 15 residues. CDR3 nucleotide sequence: TGCGCCAGCAGCCCCGGGAGACCGAGCACAGATACGCAGTATTTT. This encodes CASSPGRPSTDTQYF.